This is a list of T cell receptor beta chains from one sample in a study of blood T cells in healthy people across ages. One entry per CDR3 protein results from TCRdb running MiXCR on the 5' RACE reads. The sample contains some 1.8 million distinct CDR3 sequences, 39% of which appear only once. Sequenced material: blood. These receptors originate from a human donor in good health. Both conserved end residues are part of each CDR3. D genes are given only for firm matches. Only some rows state a clone size, as once, few, many or a class for expanded clones.

>TRBV3-1|few|15|TRBJ1-2|TRBD1
CASSHGSGTGYGYTF
TGTGCCAGCAGCCATGGGTCAGGGACAGGGTATGGCTACACCTTC
>TRBV20-1|NA|13|TRBJ2-3|TRBD2
CSARAAGINTQYF
TGCAGTGCCCGGGCAGCGGGGATAAATACGCAGTATTTT
>TRBV2|once|15|TRBJ2-7|NA
CASSEGISDYNEQYF
TGTGCCAGCAGTGAAGGGATTAGCGACTACAATGAGCAGTACTTC
>TRBV10-3|few|17|TRBJ2-3|NA
CAISESLGQGVADTQYF
TGTGCCATCAGTGAGTCTTTGGGCCAGGGCGTCGCAGATACGCAGTATTTT
>TRBV27|few|15|TRBJ2-7|NA
CASSIRGSPAYEQYF
TGTGCCAGCAGTATTAGAGGGTCCCCAGCCTACGAGCAGTACTTC
>TRBV6-8|few|14|TRBJ1-2|NA
CANETEQTTYGYTF
TGTGCAAACGAGACCGAACAGACGACCTATGGCTACACCTTC
>TRBV10-3|NA|13|TRBJ2-5|NA
CAIRPWSQETQYF
TGTGCCATCAGGCCCTGGTCCCAAGAGACCCAGTACTTC
>TRBV20-1|NA|15|TRBJ2-1|TRBD1
CSASGQGGYQETQFF
TGCAGTGCTAGCGGACAGGGGGGGTACCAAGAGACCCAGTTCTTC
>TRBV5-1|NA|15|TRBJ2-7|NA
CARSLGPVGSYEQYF
TGCGCCCGCAGCTTGGGCCCTGTGGGCTCCTACGAGCAGTACTTC
>TRBV20-1|NA|17|TRBJ2-1|NA
CSARRPGGLSSYNEQFF
TGCAGTGCTCGTCGTCCGGGGGGCCTTAGCTCCTACAATGAGCAGTTCTTC
>TRBV4-2|NA|20|TRBJ2-7|TRBD2
CASSQDLDGLAGGGSYEQYF
TGTGCCAGCAGCCAAGATTTGGACGGACTAGCGGGGGGCGGATCCTACGAGCAGTACTTC
>TRBV30|NA|13|TRBJ2-1|NA
CAWSVNRDNYRFF
TGTGCCTGGAGTGTAAACAGGGACAATTATAGATTCTTC
>TRBV3-1|NA|15|TRBJ1-1|TRBD1
CASSQADRGATETFF
TGTGCCAGCAGCCAGGCCGACAGGGGGGCCACTGAAACTTTCTTT
>TRBV20-1|NA|15|TRBJ2-1|NA
CSARPSLLPDYEQFF
TGCAGTGCTAGGCCCTCACTCCTACCTGATTATGAGCAGTTCTTC
>TRBV7-2|many|13|TRBJ2-1|NA
CASSLGPANEQFF
TGTGCCAGCAGCTTAGGGCCCGCTAATGAGCAGTTCTTC
>TRBV7-9|NA|15|TRBJ1-2|NA
CASSLGQRANYGYTF
TGTGCCAGCAGCTTAGGACAGCGCGCTAACTATGGCTACACCTTC
>TRBV6-2/TRBV6-3|few|14|TRBJ1-2|TRBD1
CASRPGTGIYGYTF
TGTGCCAGCAGACCCGGGACAGGGATCTATGGCTACACCTTC
>TRBV4-1|NA|18|TRBJ2-1|TRBD2
CASSRVPLGGALLNEQFF
TGCGCCAGCAGCCGGGTACCCCTCGGGGGGGCTTTGCTCAATGAGCAGTTCTTC
>TRBV7-9|NA|15|TRBJ1-5|TRBD1
CATSRGQGAGQPQHF
TGTGCCACCAGCCGGGGACAGGGGGCGGGACAGCCCCAGCATTTT
>TRBV5-5|NA|14|TRBJ2-5|NA
CASSWWTEKETQYF
TGTGCCAGCAGCTGGTGGACAGAGAAAGAGACCCAGTACTTC
>TRBV12-3/TRBV12-4|NA|15|TRBJ2-1|TRBD2
CASSLALGDYALQFF
TGTGCCAGCAGTTTAGCGCTTGGGGACTACGCGCTTCAGTTCTTC
>TRBV7-7|NA|15|TRBJ2-5|NA
CASSFRGNPQETQYF
TGTGCTAGCAGCTTCCGGGGGAATCCTCAAGAGACCCAGTACTTC
>TRBV29-1|many|16|TRBJ2-7|NA
CSVLPRTAGRLDEQYF
TGCAGCGTCCTTCCCCGGACAGCGGGGAGATTGGACGAGCAGTACTTC
>TRBV10-3|NA|15|TRBJ2-3|TRBD1
CAISGRDRRTDTQYF
TGTGCCATCAGTGGTCGGGACAGGCGGACAGATACGCAGTATTTT
>TRBV12-3/TRBV12-4|NA|15|TRBJ1-5|NA
CASTDPEVPGGPQHF
TGTGCCAGCACAGACCCAGAAGTGCCCGGGGGTCCCCAGCATTTT
>TRBV13|NA|17|TRBJ2-7|TRBD2
CASSLGTSGNLPYEQYF
TGTGCCAGCAGCTTAGGGACTAGCGGTAACCTTCCCTACGAGCAGTACTTC
>TRBV5-1|NA|16|TRBJ2-3|NA
CASSLFGPDSTDTQYF
TGCGCCAGCAGCTTGTTTGGACCCGACAGCACAGATACGCAGTATTTT
>TRBV7-2|NA|16|TRBJ1-2|TRBD1
CASSLVGTGVNYGYTF
TGTGCCAGCAGCTTAGTCGGGACAGGGGTTAACTATGGCTACACCTTC
>TRBV29-1|NA|13|TRBJ2-2|NA
CSVEVVTTGELFF
TGCAGCGTTGAAGTGGTGACCACCGGGGAGCTGTTTTTT
>TRBV29-1|many|12|TRBJ1-2|NA
CSVVRIFRGYTF
TGCAGCGTTGTTAGGATCTTTAGGGGCTACACCTTC
>TRBV15|few|13|TRBJ2-5|NA
CATSRSSVETQYF
TGTGCCACCAGCAGGTCCTCAGTAGAGACCCAGTACTTC
>TRBV27|few|15|TRBJ2-7|NA
CASSPTKRFLYEQYF
TGTGCCAGCAGTCCCACTAAGCGTTTCCTCTACGAGCAGTACTTC
>TRBV6-2/TRBV6-3|few|16|TRBJ1-4|NA
CASSPANGPANEKLFF
TGTGCCAGCAGCCCCGCCAACGGGCCAGCTAATGAAAAACTGTTTTTT
>TRBV7-9|NA|15|TRBJ2-3|NA
CASSLNSGGLNTQYF
TGTGCCAGCAGCTTAAACTCGGGCGGTTTGAATACGCAGTATTTT
>TRBV20-1|few|16|TRBJ2-7|NA
CSARDVGEERAYEQYF
TGCAGTGCTAGAGATGTGGGGGAAGAGAGAGCCTACGAGCAGTACTTC
>TRBV27|NA|13|TRBJ2-1|TRBD1
CASCPGQGGEQFF
TGTGCCAGTTGCCCGGGACAGGGTGGTGAGCAGTTCTTC
>TRBV29-1|few|13|TRBJ1-2|NA
CSVEVTQGPGYTF
TGCAGCGTTGAAGTTACGCAGGGGCCCGGCTACACCTTC
>TRBV5-4|few|14|TRBJ2-7|NA
CASSSATSPHEQYF
TGTGCCAGCAGCTCCGCAACTAGTCCCCACGAGCAGTACTTC
>TRBV10-3|NA|14|TRBJ1-2|NA
CAISESREADGYTF
TGTGCCATCAGTGAGTCCAGGGAAGCGGATGGCTACACCTTC
>TRBV6-6|few|14|TRBJ2-5|NA
CPSSYLDSQETQYF
TGTCCCAGCAGTTACCTGGACAGTCAAGAGACCCAGTACTTC
>TRBV10-3|few|15|TRBJ2-1|TRBD1
CAILPGQGGCYEQFF
TGTGCCATCCTTCCAGGACAGGGGGGTTGTTATGAGCAGTTCTTC
>TRBV20-1|NA|13|TRBJ2-5|NA
CSALTRGGETQYF
TGCAGTGCCTTAACTAGAGGGGGAGAGACCCAGTACTTC
>TRBV29-1|NA|13|TRBJ2-4|NA
CSAGLQNNNEQYF
TGCAGCGCCGGACTACAAAATAACAATGAGCAGTACTTC
>TRBV6-5|NA|18|TRBJ1-2|NA
CASSYSLFKTEARYGYTF
TGTGCCAGCAGTTACTCATTATTTAAGACCGAAGCCCGTTATGGCTACACCTTC
>TRBV7-9|few|16|TRBJ2-3|TRBD1
CASNTWTGKKGDTQYF
TGTGCCAGCAACACCTGGACAGGGAAAAAGGGAGATACGCAGTATTTT
>TRBV24-1|NA|14|TRBJ2-3|NA
CATSLEGGTDTQYF
TGTGCCACCAGCCTGGAGGGGGGCACAGATACGCAGTATTTT
>TRBV7-8|NA|12|TRBJ2-7|NA
CASSHPGSEQYF
TGTGCCAGCAGCCATCCCGGGAGCGAGCAGTACTTC
>TRBV19|NA|16|TRBJ2-3|NA
CASSIGLGGFTDTQYF
TGTGCCAGTAGTATAGGTTTGGGGGGATTCACAGATACGCAGTATTTT
>TRBV4-3|NA|15|TRBJ2-7|NA
CASSPPGECSYEQYF
TGCGCCAGCAGCCCGCCAGGGGAGTGCTCCTACGAGCAGTACTTC
>TRBV11-1|NA|15|TRBJ2-3|TRBD2
CASSSPGGQTDTQYF
TGTGCCAGCAGTTCCCCGGGGGGTCAAACAGATACGCAGTATTTT
>TRBV3-1|NA|19|TRBJ2-1|TRBD2
CASSQERWTSGDLYNEQFF
TGTGCCAGCAGCCAAGAAAGATGGACTAGCGGGGACCTCTACAATGAGCAGTTCTTC
>TRBV20-1|NA|15|TRBJ2-7|NA
CSARQGSGGGYEQYF
TGCAGTGCTAGACAAGGTTCTGGAGGGGGCTACGAGCAGTACTTC